These 5 T cell receptor beta chains originate from one sample sequenced in a study of control samples from healthy donors and cancer patients. The method was immunoSEQ multiplex PCR; TCRdb's version includes in-frame clones alone and lacks a portion of them. The sample holds about 120,000 clones, roughly 93% seen once. Material: blood. The receptors come from a man aged 25-45 years in good health.

The chain is built from TRBV7-2 and TRBJ1-2; 12 nucleotides align to TRBD1. CDR1 SGHTA and CDR2 FQGNSA come from the germline V gene. CDR3 length: 17 residues. J lost 5 bases, V lost 2 bases, and 9 bases had no gene match. As DNA, the CDR3 is TGTGCCAGCAGCTTACAGTCGGGACAGGGGGCGAGTTATGGCTACACCTTC. Translation: CASSLQSGQGASYGYTF.

V usage is TRBV5-4 and J usage is TRBJ1-2; possible D gene TRBD1, 5 bases. Trimming shortened V by 2 bases and J by 8 bases, and 13 bases separated the two germline ends. This CDR3 spans 13 amino acids. CDR1 SGHNT and CDR2 YYREEE come from the germline V gene (reference sequence). This CDR3 reads CASSFGTGGGYTF. The CDR3 DNA follows: TGTGCCAGCAGCTTCGGGACCGGGGGGGGCTACACCTTC.

The gene calls are TRBV19 and TRBJ1-5, with D maybe TRBD1 (5 bases). CDR1 is LNHDA and CDR2 is SQIVND in the germline V gene (reference sequence). V was clipped by 5 bases and J by 5 bases, with 13 bases between them. The CDR3 runs to 14 residues. As DNA, the CDR3 is TGTGCCAGTAGTGTACAGGAGACCCATCAGCCCCAGCATTTT. Translation: CASSVQETHQPQHF.

In regard to this clone: An end of the junction differs from the germline gene, which may be a read error. This rearrangement joins TRBV5-1 to TRBJ2-1; D may correspond to TRBD1 or TRBD2 (7 bases each). The CDR3 has 13 residues. The germline gives CDR1 SGHRS, CDR2 YFSETQ. Written as DNA, the CDR3 is TGCGCGAGCATGGGCAGGGGGGGGCATGAGCAGTTCTTC. Encoded protein: CASMGRGGHEQFF.

The chain employs TRBV6-5 and TRBJ1-2, with a possible D match to TRBD1 (5 bases). The V and J ends lost 4 bases and 4 bases respectively, with 13 bases between them. Germline CDR1 is MNHEY and CDR2 is SVGAGI. This CDR3 is 14 amino acids long. CDR3 region: CASSLTEKGYGYTF. The CDR3 DNA reads TGTGCCAGCAGTTTGACAGAGAAGGGCTATGGCTACACCTTC.